This T cell receptor (beta chain) was retrieved from a study of monozygotic twins with inflammatory bowel disease. TCRdb reanalyzed the 5' RACE reads, giving one entry per CDR3 protein sequence and no DNA. Reported are approximately 400,000 distinct CDR3 sequences; the ten largest clones contain 2% to 3%. The CDR3 extends over 12 amino acids. Germline V gene sequence: CDR1 SQVTM, CDR2 ANQGSEA. Sequenced input: blood. The TCR sequence derives from a human donor with ulcerative colitis or Crohn's disease, or a healthy co-twin of an affected twin (not recorded which). This chain links TRBV29-1 with TRBJ2-7. The CDR3 spells CSVIGNPYEQYF.